This TCR beta chain was documented in a study of Tregs in tolerant kidney transplant recipients. J gave up 2 bases and V 3 bases, and 13 bases lay outside the gene matches. The length of the CDR3 is 17 residues. CDR1 SEHNR and CDR2 FQNEAQ come from the germline V gene (reference sequence). Libraries were prepared by immunoSEQ multiplex PCR; TCRdb keeps only in-frame clonotypes and omits some of them. The sample contains approximately 15,000 clones, over 75% of which appear only once. Study results and limitations: Findings come from small patient numbers and require larger validation.

Notes on this clone: Its antigen is unidentified.

Unstimulated regulatory T cells (CD4+CD25+CD127-), CD4+CD25- non-regulatory cells, CD4 and CD8 cells were FACS-sorted from thawed PBMCs. The sequence derives from a human donor who received a combined kidney and bone marrow transplant. The sequencing used Tregs from blood, collected before the transplant. V and J are TRBV7-9 and TRBJ2-7; 7 bases align to TRBD1. The chain's CDR3 is CASSFHSRTGKPYEQYF. The CDR3 bases are TGTGCCAGCAGCTTCCACTCCCGGACAGGAAAACCCTACGAGCAGTACTTC.